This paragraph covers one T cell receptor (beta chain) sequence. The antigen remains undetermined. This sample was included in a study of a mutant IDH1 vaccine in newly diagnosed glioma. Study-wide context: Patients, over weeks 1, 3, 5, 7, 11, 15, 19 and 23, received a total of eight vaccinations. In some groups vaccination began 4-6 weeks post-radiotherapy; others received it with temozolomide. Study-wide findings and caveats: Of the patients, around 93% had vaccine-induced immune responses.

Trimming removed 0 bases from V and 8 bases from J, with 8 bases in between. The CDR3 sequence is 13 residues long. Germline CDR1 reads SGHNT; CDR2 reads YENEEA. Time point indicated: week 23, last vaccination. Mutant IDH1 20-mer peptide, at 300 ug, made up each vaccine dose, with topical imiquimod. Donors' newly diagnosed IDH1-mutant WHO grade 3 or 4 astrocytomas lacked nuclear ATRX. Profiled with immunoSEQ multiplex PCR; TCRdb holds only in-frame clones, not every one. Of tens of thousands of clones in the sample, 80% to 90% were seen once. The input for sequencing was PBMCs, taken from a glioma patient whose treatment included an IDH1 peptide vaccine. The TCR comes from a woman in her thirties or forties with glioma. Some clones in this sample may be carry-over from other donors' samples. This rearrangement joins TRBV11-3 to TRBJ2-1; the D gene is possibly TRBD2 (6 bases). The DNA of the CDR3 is TGTGCCAGCAGCTTAGATGAGCGGGATGAGCAGTTCTTC. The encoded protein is CASSLDERDEQFF.